This T cell receptor beta chain was captured in a study of T cell repertoires in ileal Crohn's disease. Concerning this clone itself: In the same sample, other DNA sequences code for this CDR3.

TCRdb keeps only in-frame clones here, not all; method: immunoSEQ multiplex PCR. The sample lists 6,400 or so clones; approximately 83% were seen once. The CDR3 covers 15 residues. The ends were cut back, 7 bases at V and 4 bases at J, with 20 bases in the middle. CDR1 and CDR2 from the germline V gene are MDHEN and SYDVKM. V and J are TRBV28 and TRBJ2-7, with D maybe TRBD2 (5 bases). The sequenced material came from ileal tissue. This receptor was identified in an adult with Crohn's disease. CDR3 bases: TGTGCCAGCACCGTCCTTTCGGCGGGCTCTTACGAGCAGTACTTC. Residues: CASTVLSAGSYEQYF. Filled out from reference TRBV28 and TRBJ2-7, the complete variable domain reads DVKVTQSSRYLVKRTGEKVFLECVQDMDHENMFWYRQDPGLGLRLIYFSYDVKMKEKGDIPEGYSVSREKKERFSLILESASTNQTSMYLCASTVLSAGSYEQYFGPGTRLTVT.